This T cell receptor beta chain was retrieved from a study of blood T cell repertoires in COVID-19. Sequenced by immunoSEQ multiplex PCR; TCRdb stores in-frame clones only, minus some. The data contain roughly 35,000 clones, about 80% of them singletons. Germline CDR1 MNHEY, CDR2 SVGEGT. The germline V and J ends were trimmed by 2 bases and 3 bases, with 12 bases remaining between them. The CDR3 has 15 residues. This clone appeared once. Sequencing used peripheral blood. This chain joins TRBV6-2 or TRBV6-3 and TRBJ2-3; the D gene is possibly TRBD2 (5 bases). The sequence came from a man of 80 years or more with acute or convalescent COVID-19. The chain's CDR3 is CASSYREIQTDTQYF. In DNA, the CDR3 is TGTGCCAGCAGTTACAGGGAGATTCAGACAGATACGCAGTATTTT.